This T cell receptor (delta chain) was obtained from a study of gamma-delta T cells after stem cell transplantation. TCRdb reanalyzed the RT-PCR reads using CATT. The repertoire has 2,000 or so delta-chain clones, roughly a sixth of them found once; the top ten carry about 68%. This clone appeared a few times. Other nucleotide sequences in the sample specify the same CDR3. This TCR was recovered from a human donor. It is not recorded whose cells these are; they may come from a transplant donor. Sequences were obtained from gamma-delta T cells.

DNA of the CDR3: TGTGCCTGTGACACCCTACAATTCCTGGTGGATACGACCGATAAACTCATCTTT. Its protein is CACDTLQFLVDTTDKLIF. This rearrangement joins TRDV2 to TRDJ1, with TRDD3 identical over 7 bases. Per germline, CDR1 GEAIGNYY and CDR2 EKD. The CDR3 runs 18 residues. The V and J ends lost 0 bases and 2 bases, in that order; junction bases with no gene match: 14.